Shown below are 3 T cell receptor beta chains from a single sample sequenced in a study of T cells in Graves' hyperthyroidism and ophthalmopathy. Researchers took RNA transcripts and amplified the TCR beta CDR3 regions from them. First-round RT-PCR of the TCR CDR3 relied on the HTBI primer set. MiXCR was run by TCRdb on the multiplex PCR reads, yielding one entry per CDR3 protein. The repertoire includes around 560,000 distinct CDR3 sequences, around 15% of them detected once, and 15% to 20% sits in the top ten. Sequencing used blood. Source of these receptors: a young woman with Graves' hyperthyroidism.

Regarding this clonotype: At one of its ends the junction is not consistent with the germline gene, which may arise from a read error. The chain joins TRBV7-9 to TRBJ2-1; 8 bases are a match to TRBD2. Per the germline V gene, CDR1 is SEHNR and CDR2 is FQNEAQ (reference sequence). The CDR3 sequence is 17 residues long. CDR3 nucleotide sequence: TGTGCCAGCAGCTTTTCCAGCGGGGGTCACTCCTGCAATGAGCAGTTCTTC. It codes for CASSFSSGGHSCNEQFF.

Ten or more counts support this clonotype. A read error may account for a junction end that differs from germline. The rearrangement links TRBV11-3 to TRBJ1-1; 7 bases align to TRBD1. CDR3 length: 16 amino acids. CDR1 and CDR2 (germline): SGHNT, YENEEA. The CDR3 nucleotides read TGTGCCGGCAGCCGCGGACAGGACAGGCTGAACACTGAAGCTTTCTTT. Translating gives CAGSRGQDRLNTEAFF.

The gene calls are TRBV19 and TRBJ1-4, with 8 bases identical to TRBD1. V trimming: 9 bases; J trimming: 1 base; junction bases outside the gene matches: 10. The germline V gene has CDR1 LNHDA and CDR2 SQIVND (reference sequence). The CDR3 loop spans 16 amino acids. The CDR3 is CARKDRGGGTNEKLFF. CDR3 sequence (DNA): TGTGCCAGGAAAGACAGGGGTGGTGGAACTAATGAAAAACTGTTTTTT.